A selection of T cell receptor beta chains follows, all from one sample in a study of a mutant IDH1 vaccine in newly diagnosed glioma. Their cognate antigens are unknown. The data were produced by immunoSEQ multiplex PCR, yet TCRdb's version contains in-frame clones alone and is incomplete. Of 20,000 to 25,000 clones listed, just under 90% were seen once; the top ten hold around 6%. Sample: PBMCs, taken from a glioma patient whose treatment included an IDH1 peptide vaccine. All receptors come from a woman in her thirties or forties with glioma. The CDR3 runs from the conserved cysteine through the conserved F or W. A D gene is named only where the DNA matches it firmly. Size tells how often a clone was seen (once, few, many) or the class of an expanded clone, and some rows leave it out.

TRBJ2-1 NA NA TRBV4-1 CASSLRPYGPYNEQFF TGCGCCAGCAGTCTAAGACCCTACGGCCCTTACAATGAGCAGTTCTTC
TRBJ2-5 NA TRBD1 TRBV6-1 CASSDRPGTGLEAQYF TGTGCCAGCAGTGACCGGCCCGGGACAGGGCTAGAGGCCCAGTACTTC
TRBJ2-1 NA TRBD2 TRBV19 CASSRRTGGYNEQFF TGTGCCAGTAGTCGACGTACGGGGGGTTACAATGAGCAGTTCTTC
TRBJ2-5 NA NA TRBV18 CASSPQFQETQYF TGTGCCAGCTCACCACAATTCCAAGAGACCCAGTACTTC
TRBJ1-5 NA NA TRBV2 CASSVDDRTQHF TGTGCCAGCAGTGTAGATGACCGGACCCAGCATTTT
TRBJ1-2 NA TRBD1 TRBV4-1 CASSQAGTGSNYGYTF TGCGCCAGCAGCCAAGCCGGGACAGGCTCTAACTATGGCTACACCTTC
TRBJ2-5 NA NA TRBV29-1 CSFQKRQETQYF TGCAGCTTCCAGAAGAGGCAAGAGACCCAGTACTTC
TRBJ2-1 NA TRBD1 TRBV19 CASSKTGSSYNEQFF TGTGCCAGTAGCAAGACAGGGTCGTCCTACAATGAGCAGTTCTTC
TRBJ1-5 NA NA TRBV6-6 CAAGTLSRGAQHF TGTGCCGCCGGGACACTGTCCCGGGGAGCCCAGCATTTT
TRBJ2-7 NA TRBD1 TRBV5-1 CASSLGAGGDEQYF TGCGCCAGCAGCTTGGGTGCAGGGGGCGACGAGCAGTACTTC
TRBJ1-3 once NA TRBV27 CASRPSGVGSGNTIYF TGTGCCAGCAGGCCATCGGGGGTTGGCTCTGGAAACACCATATATTTT
TRBJ1-5 NA NA TRBV2 CASSEEVGQPQHF TGTGCCAGCAGTGAGGAGGTTGGGCAGCCCCAGCATTTT
TRBJ1-1 NA NA TRBV9 CASSVDAGEAFF TGTGCCAGCAGCGTAGACGCGGGTGAAGCTTTCTTT
TRBJ2-1 once NA TRBV5-1 CASSRSGAYNEQFF TGCGCCAGCAGCCGGTCGGGGGCCTACAATGAGCAGTTCTTC
TRBJ2-1 NA TRBD2 TRBV15 CATSGQREGGNNEQFF TGTGCCACCAGCGGCCAGCGGGAGGGGGGAAACAATGAGCAGTTCTTC
TRBJ2-7 NA NA TRBV5-1 CASSLNPLGEQYF TGCGCCAGCAGCTTGAACCCCCTGGGGGAGCAGTACTTC
TRBJ1-1 NA TRBD1 TRBV6-5 CASSAPGTGNTEAFF TGTGCCAGCAGTGCCCCTGGGACAGGGAACACTGAAGCTTTCTTT
TRBJ2-1 NA TRBD2 TRBV6-5 CASSYGTSGGAREQFF TGTGCCAGCAGTTACGGGACTAGCGGGGGGGCGAGGGAGCAGTTCTTC
TRBJ1-1 NA TRBD1 TRBV5-4 CASRRDRGRYTEAFF TGTGCCAGCAGGCGGGACAGGGGGAGGTACACTGAAGCTTTCTTT
TRBJ1-6 NA NA TRBV2 CASTDGPGSPLHF TGTGCCAGCACCGACGGACCAGGCTCACCCCTCCACTTT
TRBJ2-3 NA TRBD2 TRBV4-1 CASSPGGLAGGPSTDTQYF TGCGCCAGCAGCCCCGGAGGGCTAGCGGGGGGTCCTAGCACAGATACGCAGTATTTT
TRBJ2-3 NA TRBD2 TRBV25-1 CASSESGGGWATDTQYF TGTGCCAGCAGTGAATCTGGGGGGGGTTGGGCCACAGATACGCAGTATTTT
TRBJ2-5 NA NA TRBV2 CASSEFGMGETQYF TGTGCCAGCAGTGAATTCGGGATGGGAGAGACCCAGTACTTC
TRBJ1-1 NA TRBD1 TRBV14 CASSHRQGWYTEAFF TGTGCCAGCAGCCACAGACAGGGATGGTACACTGAAGCTTTCTTT
TRBJ2-7 NA NA TRBV6-1 CAGGRGVSYEQYF TGTGCCGGGGGCCGGGGAGTATCCTACGAGCAGTACTTC
TRBJ2-3 NA NA TRBV4-1 CASSQYPVGAERTDTQYF TGCGCCAGCAGCCAATATCCCGTCGGGGCGGAGCGCACAGATACGCAGTATTTT
TRBJ1-5 once NA TRBV19 CASERAVRNQPQHF TGTGCCAGTGAGAGGGCAGTCCGCAATCAGCCCCAGCATTTT
TRBJ1-1 once NA TRBV6-6 CASSRAGNTEAFF TGTGCCAGCAGTCGGGCGGGGAACACTGAAGCTTTCTTT
TRBJ1-3 NA TRBD1 TRBV7-9 CASSESGQGTYF TGTGCCAGCAGCGAATCGGGACAGGGAACATATTTT
TRBJ1-3 once NA TRBV4-1 CASSPEGSGNTIYF TGCGCCAGCAGCCCCGAGGGCTCTGGAAACACCATATATTTT
TRBJ1-1 once NA TRBV6-1 CASSVQGYTEAFF TGTGCCAGCAGTGTACAGGGATACACTGAAGCTTTCTTT
TRBJ1-6 NA NA TRBV21-1 CASSKGSGDRVCSPLHF TGTGCCAGCAGCAAAGGTAGTGGTGACAGGGTATGCTCACCCCTCCACTTT
TRBJ1-6 NA NA TRBV21-1 CASSKTGVNLVSYSPLHF TGTGCCAGCAGCAAAACTGGAGTGAATCTCGTATCTTACTCACCCCTCCACTTT
TRBJ2-5 once NA TRBV2 CASSAHSYQETQYF TGTGCCAGCAGTGCCCACTCGTACCAAGAGACCCAGTACTTC
TRBJ1-5 NA NA TRBV5-5 CASSPGRQAPNQPQHF TGTGCCAGCAGCCCCGGACGGCAGGCACCCAATCAGCCCCAGCATTTT
TRBJ2-7 NA TRBD2 TRBV19 CASSIRGPRTSGSDEQYF TGTGCCAGTAGTATCAGGGGCCCGCGGACTAGCGGGAGCGACGAGCAGTACTTC
TRBJ2-1 NA NA TRBV2 CASKWRDPYNEQFF TGTGCCAGCAAGTGGAGGGACCCCTACAATGAGCAGTTCTTC
TRBJ2-5 NA NA TRBV6-7 CASSTVGGWNATQYF TGTGCCAGCTCCACCGTTGGGGGATGGAACGCGACCCAGTACTTC
TRBJ2-1 NA NA TRBV29-1 CSQASVDTNEQFF TGCAGCCAAGCTAGCGTGGACACGAATGAGCAGTTCTTC
TRBJ2-5 once NA TRBV10-1 CASSLGPGLKEGQETQYF TGCGCCAGCAGCCTGGGTCCGGGACTCAAGGAGGGGCAAGAGACCCAGTACTTC
TRBJ1-1 NA NA TRBV7-2 CASSPLPTEAFF TGTGCCAGCAGCCCCCTACCCACTGAAGCTTTCTTT
TRBJ2-3 NA TRBD1 TRBV11-2 CASSLGFWDRGSDTQYF TGTGCCAGCAGCTTAGGATTTTGGGACAGGGGGTCAGATACGCAGTATTTT
TRBJ1-1 NA TRBD1 TRBV5-1 CASCQGASTEAFF TGCGCCAGCTGCCAGGGGGCAAGCACTGAAGCTTTCTTT
TRBJ1-2 NA TRBD1 TRBV2 CASKDRGGGYTF TGTGCCAGCAAGGACAGGGGCGGTGGCTACACCTTC
TRBJ2-5 NA TRBD1 TRBV5-5 CASSYKTGQETQYF TGTGCCAGCAGCTACAAGACAGGGCAAGAGACCCAGTACTTC
TRBJ1-1 NA TRBD1 TRBV10-3 CAIRPDRGQAEAFF TGTGCCATCAGGCCGGACAGGGGGCAGGCTGAAGCTTTCTTT
TRBJ2-7 NA NA TRBV27 CASGGGSYEQYF TGTGCCAGCGGAGGGGGTAGCTACGAGCAGTACTTC
TRBJ2-7 once NA TRBV5-1 CASTSGGYEQYF TGCGCCAGCACCTCCGGAGGCTACGAGCAGTACTTC
TRBJ2-5 NA TRBD2 TRBV4-2 CASSQASSSGGQETQYF TGTGCCAGCAGCCAAGCCTCCTCTAGCGGGGGACAAGAGACCCAGTACTTC
TRBJ1-5 NA NA TRBV2 CASSGGQLNQPQHF TGTGCCAGCAGTGGTGGACAGTTGAATCAGCCCCAGCATTTT
TRBJ1-5 NA TRBD1 TRBV19 CASSRPGTGGLSNQPQHF TGTGCCAGTAGCCGTCCCGGGACAGGGGGCTTAAGCAATCAGCCCCAGCATTTT
TRBJ2-7 NA TRBD2 TRBV7-9 CASSLGGGGFYEQYF TGTGCCAGCAGCTTAGGGGGCGGGGGGTTCTACGAGCAGTACTTC
TRBJ1-1 NA NA TRBV29-1 CSVVATDNTEAFF TGCAGCGTTGTAGCGACAGATAACACTGAAGCTTTCTTT
TRBJ1-1 NA NA TRBV5-4 CASSLTGAEAFF TGTGCCAGCAGCCTCACGGGCGCTGAAGCTTTCTTT
TRBJ1-2 NA NA TRBV4-1 CASTPGQGAYGYTF TGCGCCAGCACCCCTGGACAAGGGGCCTATGGCTACACCTTC
TRBJ2-5 NA NA TRBV2 CASTDQMGAGETQYF TGTGCCAGCACTGACCAGATGGGGGCGGGAGAGACCCAGTACTTC